Here is one T cell receptor (beta chain) with its context. No cognate antigen has been identified for it. No base quality values were provided; no much bigger clone lies one nucleotide off. CDR1 and CDR2 were assigned from the germline V gene as SGHTS and YDEGEE. The junction shows trimming of 4 bases on V and 0 bases on J, plus 14 bases between the germline ends. Including the terminal cysteine and phenylalanine, the CDR3 comprises 16 residues. The retained sequence is limited to the CDR3, 48 bases, with the frame set at the first base. This entry comes from a study of blood T cell repertoires in COVID-19 (TCRdb year 2020). Background on the whole study: Collaborator samples came from the United States, Italy and Spain and covered acute and convalescent phases of COVID-19. The repertoires were released in a freely available public database meant as a resource for research on the immune response to SARS-CoV-2. A de-identified subject ID, COVID-19 status, age in years and sex were almost always included in the sample metadata. The material from the prospective study consisted of cDNA or gDNA derived from T cells, B-cell-depleted T cells, or PBMCs. The samples were drawn from the first 160 participants of the ongoing ImmuneRACE study and from 1,254 subjects provided by 6 global collaborators. The dataset comprised deeply sampled blood TCRbeta repertoires from subjects exposed to, actively infected with, or recovered from COVID-19. Where available, HLA class I and class II types were taken from metadata supplied by the sample provider and were not determined by assay-based typing.

TCRbeta CDR3 regions were amplified from genomic DNA using the immunoSEQ Assay, a bias-controlled multiplex PCR. The original methods were these. Nucleated cell counts per sample were estimated from amplification of reference gene primers within the assay. Sequence reads were collapsed and filtered to measure the absolute abundance of every unique TCRbeta CDR3 rearrangement. For each sample, productive Simpson clonality was calculated as the square root of Simpson's diversity index across productive rearrangements. TCRdb provides this immuneACCESS table in a form limited to in-frame rearrangements. Some clones are lacking; in checked studies, under half of them reflect an unresolved V gene, and why the rest are absent is not known. V, J and clone size are taken as reported in that table, and D and trimming were inferred from the DNA itself. The sample contains a few hundred thousand clones, roughly 90% of them found a single time. Clones ranked in the top ten supply about 1.5% of the sample.

General findings and caveats noted by the study authors: The quantity of clinical and demographic metadata differed by source and by participant and was supplied without curation.

Enrolling through a virtual design, the prospective study's participants ranged in age from roughly 18 to 95 years and lived across 20 to 30 United States geographic areas. To assign participants to cohorts, the prospective study relied on clinical history that participants themselves reported in a screening survey and a study questionnaire. Exposed participants had been in contact with someone with a PCR-confirmed or clinician-diagnosed COVID-19 case within 2 weeks of study entry. Mobile phlebotomists in the prospective study collected whole blood, serum and a nasopharyngeal or oropharyngeal swab from every participant. Prospective study participants could optionally give additional blood draws and questionnaires over an approximately two-month period. Before DNA extraction, blood samples from the prospective study were shipped at room temperature or frozen.

Rearrangement joined TRBV5-8 to TRBJ2-1; a tentative D call is TRBD2 (7 bases match). This clonotype originated in a woman aged 18-35 years who had been exposed to COVID-19. The sample was PBMCs or T cells enriched from blood (not recorded which). The DNA sequence follows: TGTGCCAGCAGCACAAGAGGGGGGGGCTCCTACAATGAGCAGTTCTTC. Its protein product is CASSTRGGGSYNEQFF.